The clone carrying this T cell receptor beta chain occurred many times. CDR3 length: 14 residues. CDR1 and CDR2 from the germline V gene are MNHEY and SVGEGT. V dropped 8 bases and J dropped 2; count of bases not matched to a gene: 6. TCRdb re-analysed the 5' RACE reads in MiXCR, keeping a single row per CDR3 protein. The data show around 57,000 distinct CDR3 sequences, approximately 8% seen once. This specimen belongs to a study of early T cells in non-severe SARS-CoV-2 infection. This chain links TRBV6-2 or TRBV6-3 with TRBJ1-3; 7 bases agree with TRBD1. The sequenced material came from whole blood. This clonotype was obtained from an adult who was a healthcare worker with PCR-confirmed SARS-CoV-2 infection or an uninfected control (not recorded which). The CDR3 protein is CASEKTGAGNTIYF. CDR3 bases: TGTGCCAGCGAGAAAACAGGGGCTGGAAACACCATATATTTT.